The following is a T cell receptor (beta chain) sequence with its context. These data are taken from a study of blood T cell repertoires in COVID-19. Background on the study: The origin of the acute and convalescent COVID-19 samples was the United States, Italy and Spain.

Sequenced by immunoSEQ multiplex PCR; TCRdb stores in-frame clones only, minus some. The sample carries roughly 120,000 clones, over 60% recorded once. This CDR3 comprises 13 residues. Germline V CDR1 and CDR2: MNHEY, SMNVEV (reference sequence). V lost 5 bases, J lost 7 bases, and 14 bases lay in between. The sample consisted of peripheral blood. The chain recombines TRBV27 with TRBJ1-2; D might be TRBD1 (5 bases). This clonotype was obtained from a woman of 80 years or more with acute or convalescent COVID-19. In DNA, the CDR3 is TGTGCCAGCAGTCTAAACTCGGACACTGGCTACACCTTC. Translation gives CASSLNSDTGYTF.